A single sample is the source of the 18 T cell receptor beta chains below, sequenced in a study of cytomegalovirus exposure and HLA in healthy donors. The PCR ran on 60 Vbeta and 13 Jbeta primers. Clones were read by immunoSEQ multiplex PCR, and TCRdb kept only the in-frame ones, dropping some. The table records some 120,000 clones, approximately 68% of them present only once. Source material: PBMCs. The receptors were gathered from a man under 40 in good health and CMV-seropositive.

The chain couples TRBV19 to TRBJ1-5, with a weak D call TRBD1 (6 bases). The germline V gene has CDR1 LNHDA and CDR2 SQIVND (reference sequence). Trimming took off 6 bases at V and 7 bases at J, with 13 bases between the two ends. The CDR3 is 13 amino acids. CDR3 loop: CASSQQGSQPQHF. DNA for the CDR3: TGTGCCAGTAGCCAACAGGGCAGCCAGCCCCAGCATTTT.

V gene TRBV9 combines with J gene TRBJ2-2; D not resolved. The germline V and J ends were trimmed by 0 bases and 3 bases, with 3 bases remaining between them. CDR1 and CDR2 (germline): SGDLS, YYNGEE. The length of the CDR3 is 13 residues. Here the CDR3 reads CASSVAYTGELFF. DNA of the CDR3: TGTGCCAGCAGCGTAGCTTACACCGGGGAGCTGTTTTTT.

J is TRBJ2-1 and V is TRBV28, with 9 bases that match TRBD1. Germline V gives CDR1 MDHEN, CDR2 SYDVKM. The V segment lost 8 bases and the J segment 4 bases; nucleotides outside the gene matches: 3. This CDR3 comprises 13 residues. In DNA form, the CDR3 reads TGTGCCAGCTTCGGGACAGGGTACAATGAGCAGTTCTTC. Residues: CASFGTGYNEQFF.

The V call is TRBV19, the J call TRBJ1-1; 7 positions agree with TRBD1. The junction had 9 bases not matched to a gene; V was cut back by 7 bases and J by 7 bases. Germline V gene lookup returns CDR1 LNHDA and CDR2 SQIVND (reference sequence). This CDR3 region has 13 residues. The chain's CDR3 is CASNRQGRREAFF. In nucleotides, the CDR3 is TGTGCCAGTAATCGACAGGGCCGTCGTGAAGCTTTCTTT.

This clone was found a few times. The V call is TRBV6-1, the J call TRBJ2-1; 7 bases map to TRBD1. V was clipped by 1 base and J by 3 bases; unmatched bases: 9. In germline, CDR1 is MNHNS, CDR2 SASEGT. The CDR3 is 17 amino acids. The CDR3 here is CASSEGTGQAYYNEQFF. The CDR3 DNA is TGTGCCAGCAGTGAAGGTACAGGACAGGCTTACTACAATGAGCAGTTCTTC.

The chain has TRBV10-3 and TRBJ2-7; tentatively, D is TRBD1 (6 bases). V gave up 6 bases and J gave up 1 base, with 10 bases separating them. The CDR3 sequence is 13 residues long. Germline loops: CDR1 ENHRY, CDR2 SYGVKD. The CDR3 sequence is CAIRQTGSYEQYF. The DNA for the CDR3 is TGTGCCATCAGACAGACAGGTTCCTACGAGCAGTACTTC.

This rearrangement joins TRBV9 to TRBJ2-5; D not resolved. CDR3 size: 13 residues. The V end lost 0 bases, the J end lost 2 bases, and 5 bases lay between the germline ends. Germline CDR1 SGDLS, CDR2 YYNGEE. CDR3 nucleotide sequence: TGTGCCAGCAGCGTAGCCCCTCAAGAGACCCAGTACTTC. Residues: CASSVAPQETQYF.

V and J are TRBV9 and TRBJ1-1; 10 bases line up with TRBD1. The ends lost 3 bases at V and 8 bases at J; junction bases unmatched: 1. Germline assignment: CDR1 SGDLS and CDR2 YYNGEE. CDR3 length equals 12 residues. The chain's CDR3 is CASSAGQGEAFF. CDR3 in DNA: TGTGCCAGCAGCGCGGGACAGGGGGAAGCTTTCTTT.

The gene calls are TRBV6-5 and TRBJ1-6; TRBD1 agrees at 7 bases. The junction had 7 bases not matched to a gene; V was cut back by 7 bases and J by 7 bases. Per germline, CDR1 MNHEY and CDR2 SVGAGI. The CDR3 covers 14 residues. CDR3 residues: CASTRQGANSPLHF. The CDR3, as DNA: TGTGCCAGCACCAGACAGGGAGCAAATTCACCCCTCCACTTT.

This CDR3 reads CASSQDIRGNYNEQFF. CDR3 DNA: TGCGCCAGCAGCCAAGATATCCGGGGGAATTACAATGAGCAGTTCTTC. The chain couples TRBV4-1 to TRBJ2-1; D possibly corresponds to TRBD2 (6 bases). Trimming removed 0 bases at V and 4 bases at J, with 13 bases between. This CDR3 region has 16 residues. Germline V gives CDR1 MGHRA, CDR2 YSYEKL.

This clone has just one count. The rearrangement uses TRBV28 and TRBJ2-3; 10 bases agree with TRBD1. The CDR3 sequence is 15 residues long. The germline gives CDR1 MDHEN, CDR2 SYDVKM. The trim removed 2 bases at V and 6 bases at J, leaving 5 bases unmatched. Here the CDR3 reads CASSLRDRGMDTQYF. Written as DNA, the CDR3 is TGTGCCAGCAGTTTACGGGACAGGGGAATGGATACGCAGTATTTT.

The chain combines TRBV5-8 with TRBJ2-1, with TRBD1 as a possible D gene (6 bases). Germline lookup yields CDR1 SGHTS and CDR2 YDEGEE. V dropped 3 bases and J dropped 4 bases, with 11 bases sitting between them. The CDR3 is made up of 14 amino acids. In DNA form, the CDR3 reads TGTGCCAGCAGCTGGGGGACATTATACAATGAGCAGTTCTTC. Translating gives CASSWGTLYNEQFF.

This chain's CDR3 is CASSPTSSAPGSYEQYF. The DNA for the CDR3 is TGTGCCAGCAGTCCGACCTCCTCAGCTCCAGGCTCCTACGAGCAGTACTTC. The chain combines TRBV27 with TRBJ2-7; D is unclear. This CDR3 has 17 amino acids. Germline V gene lookup returns CDR1 MNHEY and CDR2 SMNVEV (reference sequence). Trimming cost V 5 bases and J 0 bases, with 20 bases left between them.

V and J are TRBV6-5 and TRBJ1-5, with a possible D match to TRBD1 (5 bases). In germline, CDR1 is MNHEY, CDR2 SVGAGI. The CDR3 contains 15 residues. Trimming left V 6 bases short and J 1 base short, with 13 bases between. For the CDR3, the DNA is TGTGCCAGCAGATCAGGGTTAGGGAGCAATCAGCCCCAGCATTTT. It yields the protein CASRSGLGSNQPQHF.

J is TRBJ2-5 and V is TRBV27; maybe TRBD1 (6 bases). This CDR3 is 17 amino acids long. V was cut by 8 bases and J by 7 bases, with 29 bases left in between. Germline CDR1 and CDR2: MNHEY and SMNVEV (reference sequence). The CDR3 loop reads CASARPFVGAGVTTQYF. CDR3 DNA: TGTGCCAGCGCCCGCCCCTTTGTTGGGGCAGGGGTGACGACCCAGTACTTC.

The chain has TRBV5-4 and TRBJ2-2, with 10 bases fitting TRBD2. CDR1 is SGHNT and CDR2 is YYREEE in the germline V gene (reference sequence). This CDR3 has 15 amino acids. V lost 3 bases, J lost 7 bases, and 6 bases stayed unmatched. The CDR3 spells CASSYIAGGGGELFF. CDR3 DNA: TGTGCCAGCAGCTACATAGCGGGAGGCGGCGGGGAGCTGTTTTTT.

The chain recombines TRBV6-5 with TRBJ1-1; TRBD1 aligns across 7 bases. The CDR3 runs 16 residues. Germline CDR1 is MNHEY and CDR2 is SVGAGI. V was clipped by 4 bases and J by 7 bases; unmatched bases: 15. The CDR3 bases are TGTGCCAGCAGTTCCGTATTTCCGACAGGGTCGAGTGAAGCTTTCTTT. Its translation: CASSSVFPTGSSEAFF.

The rearrangement joins TRBV5-1 to TRBJ2-2; TRBD1 aligns across 8 bases. The germline V gene encodes CDR1 SGHRS and CDR2 YFSETQ. The CDR3 runs to 17 residues. The V segment lost 4 bases and the J segment 3 bases; nucleotides outside the gene matches: 11. As DNA, the CDR3 is TGCGCCAGCAGCCCACACAAGACAGGGGCCCACACCGGGGAGCTGTTTTTT. Protein product: CASSPHKTGAHTGELFF.